The source of this T cell receptor beta chain is a study of cytomegalovirus exposure and HLA in healthy donors. PCR amplification relied on 60 Vbeta primers (plus 13 Jbeta primers). Using immunoSEQ multiplex PCR, the repertoire was profiled, and TCRdb retains in-frame clones only, with some absent. The sample consists of 200,000 or so clones, more than 75% of them appearing once. V lost 0 bases and J lost 4, with 15 bases in between. Germline lookup yields CDR1 MGHRA and CDR2 YSYEKL. The CDR3 spans 16 residues. The sequence derives from a woman aged 50 to 65 in good health and CMV-seropositive. Sequencing was performed on PBMCs. The chain uses TRBV4-1 and TRBJ1-1; a possible D gene is TRBD1 (6 bases). For the CDR3, the DNA is TGCGCCAGCAGCCAAGAAGGGGGGGTTAGGGGCACTGAAGCTTTCTTT. Its protein is CASSQEGGVRGTEAFF.